The 21 T cell receptor beta chains given below trace back to one sample, sequenced in a study of early T cells in non-severe SARS-CoV-2 infection. One entry per CDR3 protein results from TCRdb running MiXCR on the 5' RACE reads. The sample lists more than 85,000 distinct CDR3 sequences; around 17% were seen once. The specimen sequenced was whole blood. These TCRs come from an adult who was a healthcare worker with PCR-confirmed SARS-CoV-2 infection or an uninfected control (not recorded which).

The chain carries TRBV11-2 and TRBJ1-2; tentatively, D is TRBD1 (5 bases). The CDR3 is 16 residues long. Trimming cost V 5 bases and J 7 bases, with 23 bases left between them. Germline loops: CDR1 SGHAT, CDR2 FQNNGV. The CDR3 sequence: CASSAIRDEGRSGYTF. DNA of the CDR3: TGTGCCAGCAGCGCGATCCGGGACGAGGGGCGGAGTGGCTACACCTTC.

The gene calls are TRBV7-9 and TRBJ2-3, with D possibly matching TRBD2 (5 bases). There are 19 residues in the CDR3. V lost 3 bases and J lost 1, with 23 bases in between. Germline values: CDR1 SEHNR, CDR2 FQNEAQ (reference sequence). CDR3: CASSFSVWAESRGTDTQYF. The CDR3 coding sequence is TGTGCCAGCAGCTTCTCGGTGTGGGCGGAGTCGCGGGGCACAGATACGCAGTATTTT.

This clonotype was seen once. The chain uses TRBV20-1 and TRBJ1-2; tentative D call: TRBD1 (5 bases). Germline CDR1 DFQATT, CDR2 SNEGSKA (reference sequence). This CDR3 region has 14 residues. The ends were cut back, 6 bases at V and 2 bases at J, with 16 bases in the middle. The CDR3 spells CSAQLGRENYGYTF. CDR3 bases: TGCAGTGCCCAATTGGGCAGGGAGAACTATGGCTACACCTTC.

This clonotype was found a few times. This chain links TRBV2 with TRBJ2-4; D not certain. V shed 1 base and J shed 2 bases, with 15 bases lying between them. There are 17 residues in the CDR3. Germline V gene sequence: CDR1 SNHLY, CDR2 FYNNEI. The CDR3 protein is CASSEVHTTVPKNIQYF. CDR3 sequence (DNA): TGTGCCAGCAGTGAAGTGCATACAACAGTACCCAAAAACATTCAGTACTTC.

This clonotype showed up just a few times. The rearrangement uses TRBV7-8 and TRBJ2-7; D may be TRBD1 (5 bases). Trimming took 7 bases from V and 6 from J, leaving 13 bases between them. Per germline, CDR1 SGHVS and CDR2 FQNEAQ. The CDR3 has 12 amino acids. The CDR3 region has the DNA TGTGCCAGCAACAAACCCCAGGGCGAGCAGTACTTC. The encoded protein is CASNKPQGEQYF.

This clonotype has more than one count but fewer than ten. This chain uses TRBV28 with TRBJ1-2, with D possibly matching TRBD1 (6 bases). Germline V gene data show CDR1 as MDHEN and CDR2 as SYDVKM. The ends were cut back, 6 bases at V and 6 bases at J, with 23 bases in the middle. The CDR3 length is 16 residues. CDR3 loop: CASSPRGGGFVDGYTF. The CDR3 nucleotides are TGTGCCAGCAGCCCCAGGGGAGGGGGTTTTGTTGATGGCTACACCTTC.

This clonotype was detected only a few times. This chain joins TRBV11-2 and TRBJ1-4; D is unclear. Germline-derived CDR1 and CDR2 are SGHAT and FQNNGV. V was trimmed by 5 bases and J by 0 bases, leaving 13 bases between them. CDR3 length equals 16 residues. The CDR3 bases are TGTGCCAGCAGCGGTGAGGACGGTGCAACTAATGAAAAACTGTTTTTT. It yields the protein CASSGEDGATNEKLFF.

The chain links TRBV20-1 to TRBJ2-7, with 7 bases fitting TRBD1. The germline CDR1 and CDR2 sequences are DFQATT and SNEGSKA (reference sequence). The CDR3 is 13 residues long. Trimming cost V 4 bases and J 2 bases; bases outside gene matches: 5. The CDR3 nucleotides are TGCAGTGCTAACCGGGACAGTACCTACGAGCAGTACTTC. It specifies CSANRDSTYEQYF.

The CDR3 coding sequence is TGTGCCAGCAGCTTAGGGCCCTTGACAGGGAGACGTACCGGAAACACCATATATTTT. It yields the protein CASSLGPLTGRRTGNTIYF. The J gene is TRBJ1-3, the V gene TRBV7-9; 7 nucleotides agree with TRBD1. Trimming at V came to 1 base and at J to 4 bases, leaving 16 bases not matched to a gene. This CDR3 is 19 amino acids long. Germline-derived CDR1 and CDR2 are SEHNR and FQNEAQ (reference sequence).

The chain employs TRBV6-5 and TRBJ1-1; D is undetermined. The CDR3 contains 14 residues. Germline CDR1 reads MNHEY; CDR2 reads SVGAGI. Trimming stripped 0 bases from V and 4 bases from J, with 9 bases between. CDR3 region: CASSYSVGSTEAFF. The CDR3 DNA is TGTGCCAGCAGTTACTCAGTCGGGAGCACTGAAGCTTTCTTT.

This clonotype was detected ten times or more. V and J are TRBV7-2 and TRBJ1-6; D remains ambiguous. CDR1 and CDR2 (germline): SGHTA, FQGNSA. The CDR3 is 15 amino acids. V lost 1 base and J 6 bases, leaving 10 bases between the germline ends. The CDR3 protein is CASSLEASSNSPLHF. The CDR3 DNA reads as TGTGCCAGCAGCTTAGAGGCCAGTAGTAATTCACCCCTCCACTTT.

By sample share, this clonotype is medium-sized (0.01 to 0.1%). V gene TRBV4-1 combines with J gene TRBJ1-1, with 8 bases fitting TRBD1. J gave up 12 bases and V 5 bases, and 8 bases lay outside the gene matches. The CDR3 totals 12 residues. In germline, CDR1 is MGHRA, CDR2 YSYEKL. CDR3 in DNA: TGCGCCAGCAGCAGCCGGGACAGGCCACCTTTCTTT. It yields the protein CASSSRDRPPFF.

This clonotype was picked up a small number of times. CDR3 bases: TGCAGTGCTGCCAGACAGGGGAGTACAGATACGCAGTATTTT. Amino acid sequence: CSAARQGSTDTQYF. The chain employs TRBV20-1 and TRBJ2-3, with 8 bases lining up with TRBD1. With V trimmed by 5 bases and J by 3 bases, 7 bases remained unmatched. This CDR3 region has 14 residues. Germline V gene lookup returns CDR1 DFQATT and CDR2 SNEGSKA (reference sequence).

This clonotype was recorded at least ten times. V usage is TRBV12-3 or TRBV12-4 and J usage is TRBJ2-2; D may correspond to TRBD1 or TRBD2 (5 bases each). Trimming left V 4 bases short and J 1 base short, with 10 bases between. The CDR3 is 15 residues long. The CDR3 reads CASSSGTLNTGELFF. CDR3 nucleotide sequence: TGTGCCAGCAGTTCGGGGACCCTGAACACCGGGGAGCTGTTTTTT.

This clonotype came up a few times. V usage is TRBV6-1 and J usage is TRBJ2-3; 9 nucleotides align to TRBD2. After removal of 3 bases from V and 4 bases from J, the junction contained 5 bases not matched to a gene. The CDR3 extends over 15 amino acids. CDR1 and CDR2 (germline): MNHNS, SASEGT. CDR3 residues: CASSEGGGASDTQYF. The DNA of the CDR3 is TGTGCCAGCAGTGAGGGCGGGGGGGCGTCAGATACGCAGTATTTT.

This clonotype appeared many times. The chain links TRBV12-3 or TRBV12-4 to TRBJ2-1, with 7 bases fitting TRBD2. The CDR3 is 15 residues long. V shed 4 bases and J 4 bases; nucleotides not matched to a gene: 7. The CDR3 reads CASSSPKRDYNEQFF. In nucleotides, the CDR3 is TGTGCCAGCAGTTCCCCCAAGCGGGATTACAATGAGCAGTTCTTC.

The table lists this clonotype with a few counts. V and J are TRBV18 and TRBJ2-6; no firm D call. Germline V lookup: CDR1 KGHSH, CDR2 LQKENI. The CDR3 totals 14 residues. V lost 4 bases to trimming and J lost 0 bases, with 4 bases between them. CDR3 loop: CASSRPSGANVLTF. The CDR3 DNA reads TGTGCCAGCTCACGTCCCTCTGGGGCCAACGTCCTGACTTTC.

This rearrangement joins TRBV20-1 to TRBJ2-7, with D unresolved. Trimming stripped 3 bases from V and 3 bases from J, with 9 bases between. Germline lookup yields CDR1 DFQATT and CDR2 SNEGSKA (reference sequence). The CDR3 runs to 12 residues. The CDR3 reads CSASRTNYEQYF. CDR3 bases: TGCAGTGCTAGTCGTACAAACTACGAGCAGTACTTC.

The chain links TRBV28 to TRBJ1-1; D is unresolved. The CDR3 has 14 residues. Germline loops: CDR1 MDHEN, CDR2 SYDVKM. The V end was cut by 6 bases, the J end by 3 bases, with 14 bases between. The CDR3 reads CASSSTGKHTEAFF. For the CDR3, the DNA is TGTGCCAGCAGCTCCACGGGCAAACACACTGAAGCTTTCTTT.

The chain recombines TRBV7-9 with TRBJ2-7; D is undetermined. Trimming took off 3 bases at V and 1 base at J, with 10 bases between the two ends. Per the germline V gene, CDR1 is SEHNR and CDR2 is FQNEAQ (reference sequence). The length of the CDR3 is 14 residues. The chain's CDR3 is CASSLATVSYEQYF. CDR3 nucleotide sequence: TGTGCCAGCAGCTTGGCAACGGTTTCCTACGAGCAGTACTTC.

This clonotype came up a few times. The chain has TRBV29-1 and TRBJ1-2; 8 bases are a match to TRBD1. CDR1 and CDR2 from the germline V gene are SQVTM and ANQGSEA. V was clipped by 4 bases and J by 7 bases; unmatched bases: 5. The CDR3 consists of 12 residues. The DNA of the CDR3 is TGCAGCGTTGGCCGCCAGGGGGCTGGCTACACCTTC. Encoded protein: CSVGRQGAGYTF.